Listed here are 5 T cell receptor beta chains from one sample, sequenced in a study of blood T cell repertoires in COVID-19 (dated by TCRdb to the early 2020s). Library preparation employed the immunoSEQ multiplex PCR assay. The clones in this table, taken by TCRdb from immuneACCESS, are in-frame only. Not every clone is retained; where verified, under half of the shortfall comes from an unresolved V gene, and the cause of the rest is unknown. In all, the sample holds 300,000 or so clones, and around 90% of those were seen once. The ten largest clones capture roughly 1.1% of the sample. The sample comprised PBMCs or T cells enriched from blood (not recorded which). Receptors originate from a woman aged 25 to 39 who had recovered from COVID-19.

This clone was detected many times. This chain links TRBV6-6 with TRBJ1-5; possible D gene TRBD1, 5 bases. The germline CDR1 and CDR2 sequences are MNHNY and SVGAGI (reference sequence). CDR3 length: 14 residues. V lost 6 bases and J lost 3, with 12 bases in between. The DNA of the CDR3 is TGTGCCAGCAGCCAAGGAGGGGTCAATCAGCCCCAGCATTTT. Its translation: CASSQGGVNQPQHF.

The J gene is TRBJ2-7, the V gene TRBV9, with a weak D call TRBD1 (6 bases). CDR1 and CDR2 from the germline V gene are SGDLS and YYNGEE. The CDR3 has 14 amino acids. V dropped 0 bases and J dropped 2 bases, with 9 bases sitting between them. Here the CDR3 reads CASSVGRTAYEQYF. As DNA, the CDR3 is TGTGCCAGCAGCGTAGGACGGACAGCCTACGAGCAGTACTTC.

The chain uses TRBV6-5 and TRBJ2-1, with D perhaps matching TRBD1 (5 bases). CDR3 length: 14 residues. CDR1 MNHEY and CDR2 SVGAGI come from the germline V gene. The V gene lost 5 bases and the J gene lost 4 bases, with 12 bases spanning the gap. The CDR3 spells CASSKDIMYNEQFF. CDR3 in DNA: TGTGCCAGCAGTAAGGACATAATGTACAATGAGCAGTTCTTC.

CDR3 bases: TGTGCCAGCAGCTTAGCGTTAGGACTAGCGGGAGAGGGTAATGAGCAGTTCTTC. Translating it yields CASSLALGLAGEGNEQFF. The rearrangement joins TRBV7-9 to TRBJ2-1, with 13 bases that match TRBD2. Germline CDR1 reads SEHNR; CDR2 reads FQNEAQ (reference sequence). V lost 0 bases, J lost 7 bases, and 9 bases stayed unmatched. This CDR3 is 18 amino acids long.

This clone has just a few counts. The genes are TRBV2 and TRBJ2-1; 10 bases fit TRBD1. Trimming at V came to 8 bases and at J to 3 bases, leaving 16 bases not matched to a gene. The CDR3 is 18 residues long. Germline-derived CDR1 and CDR2 are SNHLY and FYNNEI. CDR3 region: CASVRDRGLIGGYNEQFF. The DNA for the CDR3 is TGTGCCAGCGTCCGGGACAGGGGCTTAATAGGTGGCTACAATGAGCAGTTCTTC. Based on the CDR3 plus reference TRBV2 and TRBJ2-1, the full variable domain is EPEVTQTPSHQVTQMGQEVILRCVPISNHLYFYWYRQILGQKVEFLVSFYNNEISEKSEIFDDQFSVERPDGSNFTLKIRSTKLEDSAMYFCASVRDRGLIGGYNEQFFGPGTRLTVL.